The 25 T cell receptor beta chains presented below share a single source sample, sequenced in a study of blood T cell repertoires in COVID-19. The data were produced by immunoSEQ multiplex PCR, yet TCRdb's version contains in-frame clones alone and is incomplete. This table holds approximately 210,000 clones, around 85% found once. Sequencing input: peripheral blood. Every receptor here comes from a human donor in a cohort sampled during active COVID-19.

The J gene is TRBJ1-2, the V gene TRBV28; TRBD1 aligns across 10 bases. Germline assignment: CDR1 MDHEN and CDR2 SYDVKM. The CDR3 has 16 amino acids. The junction had 6 bases not matched to a gene; V was cut back by 3 bases and J by 2 bases. Here the CDR3 reads CASSFYLTGGNYGYTF. Written as DNA, the CDR3 is TGTGCCAGCAGTTTTTACCTGACAGGGGGCAACTATGGCTACACCTTC.

The chain joins TRBV7-2 to TRBJ2-7, with 8 bases lining up with TRBD1. The junction had 14 bases not matched to a gene; V was cut back by 5 bases and J by 2 bases. The CDR3 runs to 17 residues. CDR1 and CDR2 (germline): SGHTA, FQGNSA. Here the CDR3 reads CASSPKDGGQETYEQYF. The CDR3 nucleotides read TGTGCCAGCAGCCCTAAAGATGGGGGACAGGAAACCTACGAGCAGTACTTC.

The chain joins TRBV11-2 to TRBJ1-1; D is undetermined. From germline, CDR1 is SGHAT and CDR2 FQNNGV. Between the trimmed V and J ends, which lost 3 bases and 2 bases, there was a span of 10 bases. The CDR3 has 14 amino acids. The chain's CDR3 is CASSFFGLNTEAFF. In DNA form, the CDR3 reads TGTGCCAGCAGCTTTTTCGGTTTAAACACTGAAGCTTTCTTT.

The chain employs TRBV6-2 or TRBV6-3 and TRBJ1-4, with D unclear. From germline, CDR1 is MNHEY and CDR2 SVGEGT. The CDR3 length is 15 residues. Trimming stripped 3 bases from V and 7 bases from J, with 15 bases between. The CDR3, as DNA: TGTGCCAGCAGTTATTCGGTCTCCGCGGGTGAAAAACTGTTTTTT. Residues: CASSYSVSAGEKLFF.

The rearrangement joins TRBV5-1 to TRBJ1-6; perhaps TRBD1 as D (6 bases). The germline CDR1 and CDR2 sequences are SGHRS and YFSETQ. The length of the CDR3 is 14 residues. Trimming left V 3 bases short and J 7 bases short, with 11 bases between. The CDR3 DNA follows: TGCGCCAGCAGCTCCTACGGACAGAATTCACCCCTCCACTTT. Its protein is CASSSYGQNSPLHF.

This rearrangement joins TRBV7-2 to TRBJ1-4; 10 bases are shared with TRBD1. The junction had 15 bases not matched to a gene; V was cut back by 0 bases and J by 8 bases. The germline V gene has CDR1 SGHTA and CDR2 FQGNSA. The CDR3 totals 19 residues. The CDR3 loop is CASSLARWGQGPRVEKLFF. The CDR3 nucleotides read TGTGCCAGCAGCTTAGCGAGGTGGGGACAGGGGCCACGAGTAGAAAAACTGTTTTTT.

The V gene is TRBV29-1, the J gene TRBJ1-2; D remains unclear. Germline CDR1 reads SQVTM; CDR2 reads ANQGSEA. The CDR3 extends over 14 amino acids. Between the trimmed V and J ends, which lost 7 bases and 2 bases, there was a span of 17 bases. This CDR3 reads CSDGSGGPNYGYTF. The CDR3, as DNA: TGCAGCGACGGATCCGGAGGGCCCAACTATGGCTACACCTTC.

This clone was seen a few times. V and J are TRBV6-6 and TRBJ2-7, with 10 positions matching TRBD1. The V gene end was trimmed by 5 bases and the J gene end by 4 bases; junction bases not matched to a gene: 8. Germline lookup yields CDR1 MNHNY and CDR2 SVGAGI (reference sequence). This CDR3 has 15 residues. In nucleotides, the CDR3 is TGTGCCAGCAGTCCCGGGACAGGGGCGGGATACGAGCAGTACTTC. Amino acid sequence: CASSPGTGAGYEQYF.

J is TRBJ1-2 and V is TRBV19; no clear D. The V gene lost 5 bases and the J gene lost 8 bases, with 15 bases spanning the gap. The CDR3 loop spans 13 amino acids. Germline CDR1 reads LNHDA; CDR2 reads SQIVND (reference sequence). CDR3 bases: TGTGCCAGTAGTTCCGCACAAAGCAGGGGCTACACCTTC. It encodes CASSSAQSRGYTF. The entire variable domain, with the rest obtained from reference TRBV19 and TRBJ1-2, is as follows: DGGITQSPKYLFRKEGQNVTLSCEQNLNHDAMYWYRQDPGQGLRLIYYSQIVNDFQKGDIAEGYSVSREKKESFPLTVTSAQKNPTAFYLCASSSAQSRGYTFGSGTRLTVV.

The chain's CDR3 is CATSRAADTQYF. CDR3 nucleotide sequence: TGTGCCACCAGCAGAGCAGCGGATACGCAGTATTTT. The gene calls are TRBV15 and TRBJ2-3, with unresolved D. The germline CDR1 and CDR2 sequences are LNHNV and YYDKDF (reference sequence). Trimming stripped 1 base from V and 6 bases from J, with 5 bases between. There are 12 residues in the CDR3. The full variable domain, with the rest looked up from reference TRBV15 and TRBJ2-3, is DAMVIQNPRYQVTQFGKPVTLSCSQTLNHNVMYWYQQKSSQAPKLLFHYYDKDFNNEADTPDNFQSRRPNTSFCFLDIRSPGLGDTAMYLCATSRAADTQYFGPGTRLTVL.

The chain is built from TRBV28 and TRBJ1-1; D is unresolved. V gave up 3 bases and J gave up 0 bases, with 5 bases separating them. There are 13 residues in the CDR3. The germline V gene encodes CDR1 MDHEN and CDR2 SYDVKM. The DNA for the CDR3 is TGTGCCAGCAGTTTCCCGGTGAACACTGAAGCTTTCTTT. Its translation is CASSFPVNTEAFF.

This clone came up a few times. The chain employs TRBV6-4 and TRBJ1-2; 8 positions agree with TRBD1. In germline, CDR1 is MRHNA, CDR2 SNTAGT. The CDR3 runs to 17 residues. The ends lost 3 bases at V and 3 bases at J; junction bases unmatched: 12. The CDR3 region has the DNA TGTGCCAGCAGTGATTACTTTCCCGGGACAGGCCACTATGGCTACACCTTC. Its protein product is CASSDYFPGTGHYGYTF.

This clone was counted only a few times. The chain links TRBV27 to TRBJ1-6; D may be TRBD1 (6 bases). V shed 3 bases and J shed 10 bases, with 13 bases lying between them. This CDR3 is built from 14 residues. Germline V CDR1 and CDR2: MNHEY, SMNVEV (reference sequence). In DNA, the CDR3 is TGTGCCAGCAGTTTTGCAGGGGAGGGGTCACCCCTCCACTTT. Translated, it gives CASSFAGEGSPLHF.

The gene calls are TRBV2 and TRBJ2-1; a weak D match, TRBD2 (6 bases). Germline CDR1 is SNHLY and CDR2 is FYNNEI. The ends were cut back, 8 bases at V and 12 bases at J, with 14 bases in the middle. CDR3 length: 11 amino acids. CDR3 in DNA: TGTGCCAGCGGCAGGGACGGGGGGCAGTTCTTC. It yields the protein CASGRDGGQFF.

The genes are TRBV28 and TRBJ1-1; possibly TRBD1 for D (6 bases). The ends were cut back, 4 bases at V and 3 bases at J, with 15 bases in the middle. Germline values: CDR1 MDHEN, CDR2 SYDVKM. The length of the CDR3 is 15 residues. In nucleotides, the CDR3 is TGTGCCAGCAGTTCATACAGGGTGGGTGACACTGAAGCTTTCTTT. It encodes CASSSYRVGDTEAFF.

The J gene is TRBJ1-1, the V gene TRBV28; D is possibly TRBD1 (5 bases). Germline V gene sequence: CDR1 MDHEN, CDR2 SYDVKM. Between the trimmed V and J ends, which lost 5 bases and 0 bases, there was a span of 10 bases. The CDR3 consists of 14 residues. CDR3 nucleotides: TGTGCCAGCAGTGGGGCGGCCATGAACACTGAAGCTTTCTTT. Its protein is CASSGAAMNTEAFF. Supplemented by reference TRBV28 and TRBJ1-1, the full variable domain reads DVKVTQSSRYLVKRTGEKVFLECVQDMDHENMFWYRQDPGLGLRLIYFSYDVKMKEKGDIPEGYSVSREKKERFSLILESASTNQTSMYLCASSGAAMNTEAFFGQGTRLTVV.

V usage is TRBV9 and J usage is TRBJ2-5; 10 bases match TRBD2. The J segment lost 3 bases and the V segment lost 1 base, leaving 6 bases of the junction unmatched. The CDR3 consists of 16 residues. Germline CDR1 and CDR2: SGDLS and YYNGEE. CDR3 bases: TGTGCCAGCAGCGTACGGAGCGGGAGGGCGGAAGAGACCCAGTACTTC. It encodes CASSVRSGRAEETQYF.

The V gene is TRBV10-3, the J gene TRBJ1-3, with 9 bases lining up with TRBD1. CDR1 is ENHRY and CDR2 is SYGVKD in the germline V gene. The CDR3 has 15 residues. V dropped 10 bases and J dropped 4; count of bases not matched to a gene: 11. CDR3 region: CATQVTQGAGNTIYF. The CDR3, as DNA: TGTGCCACCCAGGTGACACAGGGGGCAGGAAACACCATATATTTT.

V usage is TRBV9 and J usage is TRBJ1-2, with 7 bases lining up with TRBD1. With 0 bases clipped from V and 4 bases from J, the junction kept 3 bases outside the gene matches. The germline V gene encodes CDR1 SGDLS and CDR2 YYNGEE. The CDR3 has 14 residues. CDR3 nucleotides: TGTGCCAGCAGCGTAGCTCCAGGGGGCTATGGCTACACCTTC. This gives the protein CASSVAPGGYGYTF.

The chain carries TRBV7-9 and TRBJ2-1; no reliable D call. The ends were cut back, 3 bases at V and 7 bases at J, with 7 bases in the middle. Per germline, CDR1 SEHNR and CDR2 FQNEAQ (reference sequence). The CDR3 extends over 12 amino acids. The CDR3 DNA reads TGTGCCAGCAGCTTCTCCCAGAATGAGCAGTTCTTC. Protein product: CASSFSQNEQFF. Variable domain in full (rest from reference TRBV7-9 and TRBJ2-1): DTGVSQNPRHKITKRGQNVTFRCDPISEHNRLYWYRQTLGQGPEFLTYFQNEAQLEKSRLLSDRFSAERPKGSFSTLEIQRTEQGDSAMYLCASSFSQNEQFFGPGTRLTVL.

The genes are TRBV29-1 and TRBJ1-5, with TRBD1 identical over 10 bases. The CDR3 contains 13 residues. Germline CDR1 SQVTM, CDR2 ANQGSEA. Losses at the gene ends were 6 bases for V and 6 bases for J; bases not matched to a gene: 5. In DNA form, the CDR3 reads TGCAGCGTGAGACAGGGGGCGGGTCAGCCCCAGCATTTT. Translating gives CSVRQGAGQPQHF.

CDR3 coding DNA: TGTGCCAGCACCGGACAGCACACCGGGGAGCTGTTTTTT. Its protein is CASTGQHTGELFF. The chain couples TRBV7-2 to TRBJ2-2, with D possibly TRBD1 on 6 matching bases. The CDR3 totals 13 residues. V was shortened by 7 bases and J by 3 bases, with 9 bases between the two germline ends. Looked up from germline, CDR1 is SGHTA and CDR2 is FQGNSA.

This chain connects TRBV28 to TRBJ2-1, with D hard to call. Germline V lookup: CDR1 MDHEN, CDR2 SYDVKM. The length of the CDR3 is 17 residues. Trimming took 4 bases from V and 0 from J, leaving 16 bases between them. The DNA of the CDR3 is TGTGCCAGCAGTTCCCCTCTACAGCCGAGCTCCTACAATGAGCAGTTCTTC. Amino acids: CASSSPLQPSSYNEQFF. The complete variable domain, with remaining parts taken from reference TRBV28 and TRBJ2-1, reads DVKVTQSSRYLVKRTGEKVFLECVQDMDHENMFWYRQDPGLGLRLIYFSYDVKMKEKGDIPEGYSVSREKKERFSLILESASTNQTSMYLCASSSPLQPSSYNEQFFGPGTRLTVL.

The chain carries TRBV19 and TRBJ2-6; D unresolved. The CDR3 loop spans 14 amino acids. In germline, CDR1 is LNHDA, CDR2 SQIVND (reference sequence). Trimming stripped 0 bases from V and 2 bases from J, with 2 bases between. For the CDR3, the DNA is TGTGCCAGTAGTATAGATACTGGGGCCAACGTCCTGACTTTC. Residues: CASSIDTGANVLTF.

The chain recombines TRBV25-1 with TRBJ2-7; D is unresolved. The CDR3 length is 13 residues. Germline loops: CDR1 MGHDK, CDR2 SYGVNS. Trimming shortened V by 0 bases and J by 3 bases, and 6 bases separated the two germline ends. Here the CDR3 DNA reads TGTGCCAGCAGTGAATATGGCCTCTACGAGCAGTACTTC. Amino acid sequence: CASSEYGLYEQYF.